The rows below give T cell receptor beta chains drawn from one sample of a study of blood T cell repertoires in COVID-19. Measured with immunoSEQ multiplex PCR; TCRdb has only the in-frame clones, and not every one. The table has under 85,000 clones, approximately 88% seen once; the top ten hold roughly 6.6%. Material for sequencing was peripheral blood. These receptors all come from a man in his 70s with acute or convalescent COVID-19. Each CDR3 is given with its conserved first and last residue. The D gene is left open where the match is weak. The listing skips clone size in some rows; elsewhere it reads once, few, many or a size class.

J: TRBJ2-3
D: -
V: TRBV19
size: once
CDR3: CASSTSGTKSTDTQYF
DNA: TGTGCCAGTAGTACCTCCGGGACAAAAAGCACAGATACGCAGTATTTT

J: TRBJ1-6
D: -
V: TRBV5-1
size: -
CDR3: CASSLVGREGSPLHF
DNA: TGCGCCAGCAGCTTGGTTGGCAGGGAGGGTTCACCCCTCCACTTT

J: TRBJ2-1
D: -
V: TRBV12-2
size: once
CDR3: CAKEGDLMCTNEQFF
DNA: TGTGCAAAAGAAGGGGATCTGATGTGCACGAATGAGCAGTTCTTC

J: TRBJ1-1
D: -
V: TRBV24-1
size: -
CDR3: CATSAPGTEAFF
DNA: TGTGCCACCAGTGCCCCAGGCACTGAAGCTTTCTTT

J: TRBJ2-1
D: -
V: TRBV9
size: -
CDR3: CASSSLALDEQFF
DNA: TGTGCCAGCAGCTCTCTAGCACTAGATGAGCAGTTCTTC

J: TRBJ2-3
D: TRBD2
V: TRBV4-3
size: -
CDR3: CASSRLAGSVRDTQYF
DNA: TGCGCCAGCAGCAGGCTAGCGGGGTCGGTTCGGGATACGCAGTATTTT

J: TRBJ2-1
D: TRBD2
V: TRBV3-1/TRBV3-2
size: -
CDR3: CASSLGSGLAGGGGQGNEQFF
DNA: TGTGCCAGCAGCCTAGGATCGGGGCTAGCGGGGGGTGGTGGACAAGGCAATGAGCAGTTCTTC

J: TRBJ2-7
D: TRBD1
V: TRBV6-5
size: once
CDR3: CASSYSATGLLEQYF
DNA: TGTGCCAGCAGTTACTCGGCGACAGGGCTTCTCGAGCAGTACTTC

J: TRBJ2-1
D: TRBD2
V: TRBV6-4
size: -
CDR3: CASSARSGVAYNEQFF
DNA: TGTGCCAGCAGTGCCCGTAGCGGGGTGGCCTACAATGAGCAGTTCTTC

J: TRBJ2-1
D: -
V: TRBV19
size: few
CDR3: CASRGGLDYNEQFF
DNA: TGTGCCAGTAGGGGCGGACTGGACTACAATGAGCAGTTCTTC

J: TRBJ1-1
D: TRBD1
V: TRBV2
size: -
CDR3: CASSVSFNRGETEAFF
DNA: TGTGCCAGCAGTGTTAGTTTTAACAGGGGGGAAACTGAAGCTTTCTTT

J: TRBJ1-1
D: -
V: TRBV5-1
size: -
CDR3: CASSLGSNFEAFF
DNA: TGCGCCAGCAGCTTGGGGTCGAACTTTGAAGCTTTCTTT

J: TRBJ2-2
D: TRBD1
V: TRBV19
size: -
CDR3: CASSIQTGGTGELFF
DNA: TGTGCCAGTAGTATCCAGACAGGGGGCACCGGGGAGCTGTTTTTT

J: TRBJ2-7
D: TRBD1
V: TRBV5-1
size: -
CDR3: CARPGQGCSEQYF
DNA: TGCGCCAGGCCGGGACAGGGATGCTCCGAGCAGTACTTC

J: TRBJ1-5
D: -
V: TRBV19
size: -
CDR3: CASSIASGNQPQHF
DNA: TGTGCCAGTAGTATAGCTTCGGGGAATCAGCCCCAGCATTTT

J: TRBJ2-2
D: -
V: TRBV2
size: -
CDR3: CASKRVNPPGELFF
DNA: TGTGCCAGCAAAAGAGTAAACCCCCCCGGGGAGCTGTTTTTT

J: TRBJ2-3
D: TRBD2
V: TRBV7-3
size: -
CDR3: CASSPSGSDTQYF
DNA: TGTGCCAGCAGCCCTAGCGGCTCAGATACGCAGTATTTT

J: TRBJ1-1
D: -
V: TRBV19
size: -
CDR3: CASSPRRGNTEAFF
DNA: TGTGCCAGTAGTCCCCGAAGGGGGAACACTGAAGCTTTCTTT

J: TRBJ1-5
D: TRBD1
V: TRBV30
size: once
CDR3: CAWSEGQRNQPQHF
DNA: TGTGCCTGGAGTGAGGGACAGCGAAATCAGCCCCAGCATTTT

J: TRBJ2-1
D: TRBD2
V: TRBV19
size: -
CDR3: CASSLAGSSYNEQFF
DNA: TGTGCCAGTAGCCTAGCGGGGAGCTCCTACAATGAGCAGTTCTTC

J: TRBJ2-7
D: -
V: TRBV5-1
size: -
CDR3: CASSLVQGGEQYF
DNA: TGCGCCAGCAGCTTGGTGCAGGGCGGCGAGCAGTACTTC

J: TRBJ2-7
D: -
V: TRBV7-9
size: -
CDR3: CASSELGDTTLSYF
DNA: TGTGCCAGCAGCGAACTAGGGGACACAACGTTATCCTACTTC

J: TRBJ1-5
D: -
V: TRBV12-3/TRBV12-4
size: -
CDR3: CASSLMSDQPQHF
DNA: TGTGCCAGCAGTCTAATGTCTGATCAGCCCCAGCATTTT

J: TRBJ2-1
D: -
V: TRBV10-3
size: -
CDR3: CAISDQGYEQFF
DNA: TGTGCCATCAGTGATCAGGGCTATGAGCAGTTCTTC

J: TRBJ1-6
D: -
V: TRBV7-2
size: -
CDR3: CASSLSGGAYNSPLHF
DNA: TGTGCCAGCAGCTTATCGGGGGGCGCCTATAATTCACCCCTCCACTTT

J: TRBJ2-3
D: TRBD2
V: TRBV5-4
size: few
CDR3: CASSLGAGGYTDTQYF
DNA: TGTGCCAGCAGCTTGGGAGCGGGGGGGTACACAGATACGCAGTATTTT

J: TRBJ1-4
D: TRBD1
V: TRBV5-1
size: -
CDR3: CASSSTTGANEKLFF
DNA: TGCGCCAGCAGCTCGACGACAGGGGCTAATGAAAAACTGTTTTTT

J: TRBJ1-5
D: TRBD1
V: TRBV10-3
size: -
CDR3: CAISESWGTGGNQPQHF
DNA: TGTGCCATCAGTGAGTCTTGGGGGACAGGGGGCAATCAGCCCCAGCATTTT

J: TRBJ2-1
D: TRBD2
V: TRBV5-1
size: -
CDR3: CASSFLGLAGGPVSYNEQFF
DNA: TGCGCCAGCAGCTTCCTCGGACTAGCGGGAGGGCCGGTATCCTACAATGAGCAGTTCTTC

J: TRBJ2-4
D: -
V: TRBV7-2
size: few
CDR3: CASSLVASSNIQYF
DNA: TGTGCCAGCAGCTTAGTGGCTAGTTCGAACATTCAGTACTTC

J: TRBJ1-1
D: TRBD1
V: TRBV28
size: -
CDR3: CAIKGQLNTEAFF
DNA: TGTGCCATAAAGGGACAGCTGAACACTGAAGCTTTCTTT